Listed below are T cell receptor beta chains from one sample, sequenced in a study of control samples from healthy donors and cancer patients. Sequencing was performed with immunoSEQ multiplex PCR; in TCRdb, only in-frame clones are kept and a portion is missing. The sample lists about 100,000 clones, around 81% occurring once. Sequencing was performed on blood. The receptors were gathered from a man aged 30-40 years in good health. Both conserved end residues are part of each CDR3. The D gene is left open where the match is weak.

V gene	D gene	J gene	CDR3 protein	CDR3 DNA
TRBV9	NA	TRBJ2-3	CASSAQLISDTQYF	TGTGCCAGCAGCGCGCAACTGATCTCAGATACGCAGTATTTT
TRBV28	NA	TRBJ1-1	CASSLSGSDTEAFF	TGTGCCAGCAGTTTATCAGGGTCGGACACTGAAGCTTTCTTT
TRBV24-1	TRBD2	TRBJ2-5	CATSHPAQPGLGQETQYF	TGTGCCACCAGCCACCCGGCTCAGCCGGGACTAGGTCAAGAGACCCAGTACTTC
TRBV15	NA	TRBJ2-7	CATSSPGISYEQYF	TGTGCCACCAGCAGTCCAGGGATCTCCTACGAGCAGTACTTC
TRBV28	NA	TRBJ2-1	CASSLLYNEQFF	TGTGCCAGCAGTCTACTTTACAATGAGCAGTTCTTC
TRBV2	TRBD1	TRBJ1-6	CASSAETGITYNSPLHF	TGTGCCAGCAGTGCCGAGACAGGGATAACCTATAATTCACCCCTCCACTTT
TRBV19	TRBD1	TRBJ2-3	CASSIEQGRLETQYF	TGTGCCAGTAGTATCGAACAGGGGCGGCTAGAAACGCAGTATTTT
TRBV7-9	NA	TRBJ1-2	CASSSLTPRGGYTF	TGTGCCAGCAGCTCTTTGACCCCCCGGGGGGGCTACACCTTC
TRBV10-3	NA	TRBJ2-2	CAISGFANTGELFF	TGTGCCATCAGCGGGTTCGCGAACACCGGGGAGCTGTTTTTT
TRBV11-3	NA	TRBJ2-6	CASSLVITGANVLTF	TGTGCCAGCAGCTTAGTCATAACCGGGGCCAACGTCCTGACTTTC
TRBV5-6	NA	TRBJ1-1	CASSSDLSTEAFF	TGTGCCAGCAGCTCCGATTTGAGCACTGAAGCTTTCTTT
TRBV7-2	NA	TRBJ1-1	CASSQRTAEAFF	TGTGCCAGCAGCCAAAGGACAGCCGAAGCTTTCTTT
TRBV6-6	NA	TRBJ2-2	CASAAGATGELFF	TGTGCCAGCGCTGCAGGGGCCACCGGGGAGCTGTTTTTT
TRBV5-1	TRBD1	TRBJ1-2	CASSLEPDRAYGYTF	TGCGCCAGCAGCTTGGAGCCGGACAGGGCATATGGCTACACCTTC